This entry lists 20 T cell receptor beta chains sequenced from one sample in a study of chemoradiotherapy in HPV16-positive cancers. Profiled with immunoSEQ multiplex PCR; TCRdb holds only in-frame clones, not every one. The profile covers approximately 12,000 clones, with around 89% appearing a single time and around 2.5% taken by the ten largest. Sequenced material: blood, taken from a patient who underwent chemoradiotherapy. Every receptor here comes from a human donor with HPV-associated anogenital cancer.

V gene TRBV10-1 combines with J gene TRBJ2-3; either TRBD1 or TRBD2 may supply D (5 bases each). This CDR3 region has 13 residues. V lost 8 bases and J 3 bases, leaving 12 bases between the germline ends. The germline V gene encodes CDR1 WNHNN and CDR2 SYGVQD (reference sequence). For the CDR3, the DNA is TGCGCCAGCGGGGACGCAGGAACAGATACGCAGTATTTT. Its translation is CASGDAGTDTQYF.

V gene TRBV19 combines with J gene TRBJ2-6; a weak D match, TRBD2 (7 bases). The V and J ends lost 1 base and 2 bases respectively, with 9 bases between them. This CDR3 has 16 amino acids. Germline V gives CDR1 LNHDA, CDR2 SQIVND (reference sequence). The CDR3 coding sequence is TGTGCCAGTAGTATAGTAGGGGGGGCTGGGGCCAACGTCCTGACTTTC. Its translation: CASSIVGGAGANVLTF.

V usage is TRBV5-1 and J usage is TRBJ2-3; 8 bases map to TRBD1. The CDR3 has 15 residues. The ends lost 0 bases at V and 4 bases at J; junction bases unmatched: 4. CDR1 and CDR2 (germline): SGHRS, YFSETQ. CDR3 region: CASSLEQGASDTQYF. In nucleotides, the CDR3 is TGCGCCAGCAGCTTGGAGCAGGGGGCATCAGATACGCAGTATTTT.

V and J are TRBV10-3 and TRBJ2-3; a possible D gene is TRBD1 (6 bases). V lost 3 bases and J lost 3, with 19 bases in between. The germline CDR1 and CDR2 sequences are ENHRY and SYGVKD. The CDR3 totals 17 residues. The CDR3 sequence: CAISDPWDILRTDTQYF. The CDR3 nucleotides are TGTGCCATCAGTGATCCCTGGGACATCTTGAGGACAGATACGCAGTATTTT.

The J gene is TRBJ2-2, the V gene TRBV2, with 12 bases fitting TRBD1. J was trimmed by 8 bases and V by 10 bases; bases with no gene match: 11. From germline, CDR1 is SNHLY and CDR2 FYNNEI. This CDR3 contains 15 residues. DNA for the CDR3: TGTGCCATTACCCCGGGACAGGGGGCTGTGGGGGAGCTGTTTTTT. Residues: CAITPGQGAVGELFF.

J is TRBJ1-5 and V is TRBV5-1; the D gene is possibly TRBD1 (5 bases). The germline V gene encodes CDR1 SGHRS and CDR2 YFSETQ. V lost 0 bases, J lost 4 bases, and 11 bases lay in between. The CDR3 has 15 amino acids. The CDR3 loop reads CASSLGDLPNQPQHF. The CDR3 bases are TGCGCCAGCAGCTTGGGGGACCTACCAAATCAGCCCCAGCATTTT.

The chain carries TRBV11-3 and TRBJ2-2, with D hard to call. This CDR3 is 13 amino acids long. Germline lookup yields CDR1 SGHNT and CDR2 YENEEA. V was cut by 4 bases and J by 4 bases, with 7 bases left in between. Here the CDR3 DNA reads TGTGCCAGCAGCTCCAGGAGCACCGGGGAGCTGTTTTTT. As protein: CASSSRSTGELFF.

The chain has TRBV15 and TRBJ1-5; D gene uncertain. Germline-derived CDR1 and CDR2 are LNHNV and YYDKDF (reference sequence). The CDR3 runs 14 residues. V lost 5 bases and J lost 4, with 12 bases in between. CDR3 protein: CATSSSVRNQPQHF. CDR3 DNA sequence: TGTGCCACCAGCTCATCTGTTAGAAATCAGCCCCAGCATTTT.

The chain employs TRBV28 and TRBJ1-1; D may be TRBD1 (6 bases). Trimming removed 9 bases at V and 1 base at J, with 15 bases between. CDR3 length: 14 amino acids. Germline assignment: CDR1 MDHEN and CDR2 SYDVKM. Here the CDR3 reads CASLPGTRNTEAFF. CDR3 DNA sequence: TGTGCCAGTCTTCCCGGGACACGGAACACTGAAGCTTTCTTT.

J is TRBJ1-5 and V is TRBV6-5; possibly TRBD1 for D (5 bases). The germline V and J ends were trimmed by 0 bases and 5 bases, with 14 bases remaining between them. Germline V gene data show CDR1 as MNHEY and CDR2 as SVGAGI. This CDR3 contains 16 residues. The CDR3 loop is CASSYSSGGTDQPQHF. CDR3 coding DNA: TGTGCCAGCAGTTACTCGAGTGGGGGAACAGATCAGCCCCAGCATTTT.

V and J are TRBV5-1 and TRBJ1-1; the D is unclear. Trimming took off 2 bases at V and 3 bases at J, with 8 bases between the two ends. The germline V gene encodes CDR1 SGHRS and CDR2 YFSETQ. The CDR3 is made up of 13 amino acids. The CDR3 bases are TGCGCCAGCAGCTTAGGCGGGGACACTGAAGCTTTCTTT. It codes for CASSLGGDTEAFF.

The V gene is TRBV27, the J gene TRBJ2-1; 10 nucleotides line up with TRBD2. V lost 5 bases to trimming and J lost 9 bases; unmatched junction nucleotides: 7. From germline, CDR1 is MNHEY and CDR2 SMNVEV (reference sequence). CDR3 length: 14 amino acids. CDR3 in DNA: TGTGCCAGCAGTCAAAGCGGGGGGGCCGCTGAGCAGTTCTTC. It is translated as CASSQSGGAAEQFF.

The chain is built from TRBV2 and TRBJ2-7, with TRBD1 identical over 7 bases. The CDR3 loop spans 12 amino acids. Trimming took 7 bases from V and 3 from J; bases not matched to a gene: 3. Germline lookup yields CDR1 SNHLY and CDR2 FYNNEI. CDR3: CASNGDSYEQYF. The CDR3 DNA follows: TGTGCCAGCAACGGGGACAGCTACGAGCAGTACTTC.

This chain joins TRBV4-1 and TRBJ2-5, with TRBD2 as a possible D gene (6 bases). The CDR3 loop spans 17 amino acids. Germline V gene lookup returns CDR1 MGHRA and CDR2 YSYEKL. Trimming stripped 2 bases from V and 5 bases from J, with 21 bases between. The CDR3 region is CASSQPIETRLRETQYF. For the CDR3, the DNA is TGCGCCAGCAGCCAACCCATTGAGACTAGGCTCCGGGAGACCCAGTACTTC.

This rearrangement joins TRBV2 to TRBJ1-1; D ambiguous. V lost 0 bases, J lost 5 bases, and 16 bases lay in between. CDR1 and CDR2 (germline): SNHLY, FYNNEI. The CDR3 length is 16 residues. In nucleotides, the CDR3 is TGTGCCAGCAGTGAAGCGGTTATAGGAGGTGGGACTGAAGCTTTCTTT. Translated: CASSEAVIGGGTEAFF.

The genes are TRBV4-1 and TRBJ1-3, with D unresolved. Trimming took off 4 bases at V and 8 bases at J, with 30 bases between the two ends. Germline loops: CDR1 MGHRA, CDR2 YSYEKL. This CDR3 has 19 amino acids. The CDR3 is CASSPLGVAGGSREDTIYF. CDR3 nucleotide sequence: TGCGCCAGCAGCCCCCTGGGTGTTGCAGGAGGCTCCCGGGAGGACACCATATATTTT.

The rearrangement joins TRBV27 to TRBJ2-3; 8 bases match TRBD2. The ends lost 8 bases at V and 3 bases at J; junction bases unmatched: 16. The CDR3 sequence is 17 residues long. CDR1 is MNHEY, CDR2 SMNVEV, per germline (reference sequence). This CDR3 is CASRTGDGRGATDTQYF. The CDR3 region has the DNA TGTGCCAGCCGCACGGGCGATGGGCGGGGGGCGACAGATACGCAGTATTTT.

The chain links TRBV9 to TRBJ2-5; no reliable D call. The V gene's germline CDR1 is SGDLS and CDR2 YYNGEE. Trimming left V 5 bases short and J 1 base short, with 9 bases between. This CDR3 comprises 13 residues. The CDR3 nucleotides read TGTGCCAGCAGACCGACGGGCCAAGAGACCCAGTACTTC. This encodes CASRPTGQETQYF.

The genes are TRBV7-9 and TRBJ1-1; D uncertain. V lost 1 base, J lost 6 bases, and 6 bases lay in between. From germline, CDR1 is SEHNR and CDR2 FQNEAQ (reference sequence). This CDR3 is 12 amino acids long. Here the CDR3 DNA reads TGTGCCAGCAGCTTAGGGACTGCTGAAGCTTTCTTT. It specifies CASSLGTAEAFF.

The chain has TRBV19 and TRBJ2-7; TRBD2 matches 7 bases. Germline V gives CDR1 LNHDA, CDR2 SQIVND (reference sequence). J gave up 4 bases and V 5 bases, and 8 bases lay outside the gene matches. This CDR3 comprises 14 residues. The DNA of the CDR3 is TGTGCCAGTAGTTCGGGCGGGGGTACTTACGAGCAGTACTTC. Encoded protein: CASSSGGGTYEQYF.